Listed here are 17 T cell receptor beta chains from one sample, sequenced in a study of blood T cell repertoires in COVID-19. The data were produced by immunoSEQ multiplex PCR, yet TCRdb's version contains in-frame clones alone and is incomplete. The repertoire holds about 200,000 clones, with 80% to 90% as singletons. Source material: peripheral blood. The receptors originated from a woman aged 70 to 79 with acute or convalescent COVID-19.

V is TRBV12-5 and J is TRBJ2-3, with D maybe TRBD2 (5 bases). The ends were cut back, 6 bases at V and 0 bases at J, with 10 bases in the middle. CDR3 length: 14 residues. Germline CDR1 reads LGHNT; CDR2 reads FRNRAP. In DNA form, the CDR3 reads TGTGCTAGTGGGGGAGCGGTAAGCACAGATACGCAGTATTTT. Translated: CASGGAVSTDTQYF.

This clone appeared once. The chain links TRBV2 to TRBJ1-6; D possibly corresponds to TRBD1 (6 bases). CDR3 length: 15 residues. V lost 7 bases and J lost 0, with 10 bases in between. The germline V gene has CDR1 SNHLY and CDR2 FYNNEI. The CDR3 DNA reads as TGTGCCAGCACCCGGGACACCTCCTATAATTCACCCCTCCACTTT. This translates into CASTRDTSYNSPLHF.

J is TRBJ1-5 and V is TRBV2; weak D call: TRBD1 (6 bases). The CDR3 runs to 14 residues. Germline V CDR1 and CDR2: SNHLY, FYNNEI. V was clipped by 6 bases and J by 2 bases, with 11 bases between them. CDR3 region: CASRSNRGNQPQHF. CDR3 DNA sequence: TGTGCCAGCAGATCTAACAGGGGCAATCAGCCCCAGCATTTT.

The genes are TRBV29-1 and TRBJ2-1; D might be TRBD2 (5 bases). CDR3 length equals 12 residues. In germline, CDR1 is SQVTM, CDR2 ANQGSEA. The germline V and J ends were trimmed by 0 bases and 6 bases, with 6 bases remaining between them. The CDR3 loop is CSVEERGNEQFF. The DNA of the CDR3 is TGCAGCGTTGAAGAACGGGGCAATGAGCAGTTCTTC.

The CDR3 spells CASQVGGGYTF. The CDR3 coding sequence is TGTGCCAGCCAAGTAGGAGGTGGCTACACCTTC. The rearrangement links TRBV19 to TRBJ1-2; D gene uncertain. V was shortened by 9 bases and J by 7 bases, with 12 bases between the two germline ends. CDR3 length equals 11 residues. The germline V gene has CDR1 LNHDA and CDR2 SQIVND (reference sequence).

This rearrangement joins TRBV18 to TRBJ1-2; 9 positions match TRBD1. The germline V gene encodes CDR1 KGHSH and CDR2 LQKENI. J lost 6 bases, V lost 3 bases, and 2 bases had no gene match. The CDR3 is 13 amino acids. The CDR3 nucleotides read TGTGCCAGCTCACCGACAGGGGGAGATGGCTACACCTTC. Its protein is CASSPTGGDGYTF.

The chain carries TRBV18 and TRBJ2-7, with TRBD2 matching over 7 bases. Germline loops: CDR1 KGHSH, CDR2 LQKENI. The length of the CDR3 is 14 residues. Germline trimming cut 0 bases from V and 3 bases from J; bases unmatched to any gene: 2. CDR3 protein: CASSPPGLRYEQYF. CDR3 DNA sequence: TGTGCCAGCTCACCACCGGGACTACGCTACGAGCAGTACTTC.

Turning to this clone: Additional DNA sequences in this sample encode the identical CDR3. This chain links TRBV18 with TRBJ2-2, with 10 nucleotides matching TRBD2. The CDR3 length is 16 residues. Germline V gene sequence: CDR1 KGHSH, CDR2 LQKENI. After removal of 3 bases from V and 2 bases from J, the junction contained 3 bases not matched to a gene. For the CDR3, the DNA is TGTGCCAGCTCACCCGGACTAGCGGCTAACACCGGGGAGCTGTTTTTT. Protein: CASSPGLAANTGELFF. Looking up the rest from reference TRBV18 and TRBJ2-2 gives the full variable domain: NAGVMQNPRHLVRRRGQEARLRCSPMKGHSHVYWYRQLPEEGLKFMVYLQKENIIDESGMPKERFSAEFPKEGPSILRIQQVVRGDSAAYFCASSPGLAANTGELFFGEGSRLTVL.

In DNA, the CDR3 is TGCGCCAGCAGCTTGGCAACAGGGGGACGTGACGGCTACACCTTC. Translating it yields CASSLATGGRDGYTF. The V and J genes are TRBV5-1 and TRBJ1-2; 8 nucleotides agree with TRBD1. Trimming cost V 0 bases and J 8 bases; bases outside gene matches: 9. This CDR3 has 15 residues. Germline CDR1 reads SGHRS; CDR2 reads YFSETQ.

This clone was found a few times. This sequence joins TRBV3-1 (or the pseudogene TRBV3-2) and TRBJ1-2; possible D gene TRBD1, 5 bases. V dropped 1 base and J dropped 6 bases, with 12 bases sitting between them. The CDR3 is made up of 14 amino acids. From germline, CDR1 is LGHDT and CDR2 YNNKEL (reference sequence). Here the CDR3 DNA reads TGTGCCAGCAGCCAAGGGGGGGGTAGAAATGGCTACACCTTC. Translation gives CASSQGGGRNGYTF.

The CDR3 sequence: CASTGQLSGEQYF. CDR3 nucleotides: TGTGCCAGCACCGGACAGCTTTCAGGCGAGCAGTACTTC. The chain is built from TRBV2 and TRBJ2-7; maybe TRBD1 (6 bases). The germline CDR1 and CDR2 sequences are SNHLY and FYNNEI. Trimming took 7 bases from V and 6 from J, leaving 16 bases between them. The length of the CDR3 is 13 residues. The complete variable domain, with remaining parts taken from reference TRBV2 and TRBJ2-7, reads EPEVTQTPSHQVTQMGQEVILRCVPISNHLYFYWYRQILGQKVEFLVSFYNNEISEKSEIFDDQFSVERPDGSNFTLKIRSTKLEDSAMYFCASTGQLSGEQYFGPGTRLTVT.

V is TRBV5-8 and J is TRBJ1-4; D gene unclear. The V and J ends lost 1 base and 13 bases respectively, with 26 bases between them. Germline loops: CDR1 SGHTS, CDR2 YDEGEE. The CDR3 consists of 17 residues. The CDR3 loop is CASSLSPPINARKPLFF. CDR3 DNA: TGTGCCAGCAGCTTGTCTCCCCCCATTAACGCGCGGAAACCACTGTTTTTT.

The chain recombines TRBV19 with TRBJ2-7; tentative D call: TRBD1 (5 bases). V was clipped by 6 bases and J by 3 bases, with 21 bases between them. The germline V gene has CDR1 LNHDA and CDR2 SQIVND (reference sequence). The CDR3 has 16 residues. The CDR3 coding sequence is TGTGCCAGTAGCCCACAGGTGGGGCAGGCTCGCTACGAGCAGTACTTC. Encoded protein: CASSPQVGQARYEQYF. Looking up the rest from reference TRBV19 and TRBJ2-7 gives the full variable domain: DGGITQSPKYLFRKEGQNVTLSCEQNLNHDAMYWYRQDPGQGLRLIYYSQIVNDFQKGDIAEGYSVSREKKESFPLTVTSAQKNPTAFYLCASSPQVGQARYEQYFGPGTRLTVT.

The chain employs TRBV6-2 or TRBV6-3 and TRBJ2-1; 8 bases line up with TRBD1. There are 16 residues in the CDR3. With 4 bases clipped from V and 2 bases from J, the junction kept 7 bases outside the gene matches. Per the germline V gene, CDR1 is MNHEY and CDR2 is SVGEGT. The DNA for the CDR3 is TGTGCCAGCAGTTCCGCCCCCAGGGGGCCCTACAATGAGCAGTTCTTC. It translates to CASSSAPRGPYNEQFF.

This chain connects TRBV28 to TRBJ2-1; 12 bases align to TRBD1. Germline CDR1 is MDHEN and CDR2 is SYDVKM. The CDR3 sequence is 14 residues long. Germline trimming cut 6 bases from V and 9 bases from J; bases unmatched to any gene: 6. The CDR3 nucleotides read TGTGCCAGCAGACGGGACAGGGGGCGCTTTGAGCAGTTCTTC. This gives the protein CASRRDRGRFEQFF.

The V and J genes are TRBV6-5 and TRBJ1-4; 10 bases match TRBD1. The V gene's germline CDR1 is MNHEY and CDR2 SVGAGI. This CDR3 has 14 amino acids. Germline trimming cut 8 bases from V and 7 bases from J; bases unmatched to any gene: 7. The CDR3 is CASLGDRGAEKLFF. CDR3 nucleotides: TGTGCCAGCTTGGGGGACAGGGGTGCTGAAAAACTGTTTTTT.

The chain has TRBV4-3 and TRBJ2-1, with a possible D match to TRBD1 (6 bases). The germline CDR1 and CDR2 sequences are LGHNA and YSLEER. The CDR3 consists of 14 residues. V lost 8 bases, J lost 12 bases, and 23 bases lay in between. The CDR3 DNA sequence: TGCGCCAGCGGGGACCTGGACAGCCCTAGGGGGCAGTTCTTC. Its protein product is CASGDLDSPRGQFF.